This T cell receptor (beta chain) was identified during a study of T cells in tuberculosis. Study information: Sequenced TCRs come from CD1B-GMM tetramer-binding T cells. Study findings and constraints: Low-affinity CD1B-GMM tetramer-binding T cells may have been missed.

Sorting used thawed, overnight-rested PBMC stained with anti-CD3, a viability dye and GMM-loaded CD1B tetramer. CD1B tetramers were loaded with Rhodococcus equi-derived C32 glucose monomycolate. Tetramer-sorted PBMC had been CD14 monocyte-depleted before freezing. The germline CDR1 and CDR2 sequences are MDHEN and SYDVKM. V dropped 3 bases and J dropped 9; count of bases not matched to a gene: 9. This CDR3 is built from 15 residues. Sequencing of TCR-alpha and TCR-beta chains was unpaired. The repertoire was sequenced with immunoSEQ multiplex PCR; TCRdb's copy has only in-frame clones and lacks some. Among 50,000 to 65,000 clones listed, roughly 86% were seen once.

The chain is built from TRBV28 and TRBJ1-5; 9 bases match TRBD1. The source is an adult woman with latent tuberculosis. Sequenced input: CD1b-GMM tetramer-negative cells sorted from PBMCs. The CDR3 region has the DNA TGTGCCAGCAGTTTTGGGGGACAGGGTCAGGGGCCCCAGCATTTT. Encoded protein: CASSFGGQGQGPQHF. The whole variable domain, filled in from reference TRBV28 and TRBJ1-5, reads DVKVTQSSRYLVKRTGEKVFLECVQDMDHENMFWYRQDPGLGLRLIYFSYDVKMKEKGDIPEGYSVSREKKERFSLILESASTNQTSMYLCASSFGGQGQGPQHFGDGTRLSIL.